The 24 T cell receptor beta chains below come from one sample, sequenced in a study of blood T cells in healthy people across ages (dated by TCRdb to the mid-2010s). Receptor amplification or capture employed 5' RACE. Data came from an Illumina HiSeq 2500. A second PCR of roughly 6 to 12 cycles was performed with a sample-barcoded 5' primer and a J-beta primer mix. TCRdb reprocessing: public reads trimmed at Q25 with fastp, clones called with MiXCR, in-frame beta chains kept. Entries that share a CDR3 protein sequence are merged under the most common genes and DNA. Recorded for this sample are about 1 million distinct CDR3 sequences; roughly 24% of them occurred a single time. The ten largest clones take up approximately 0.75% of the sample. This sample was shared with a second study, whose subject was T cells of mothers and their children.

The sequenced sample consisted of blood. The origin of the receptors is a girl aged 2-10 years in good health.

This clonotype has just a few counts. The chain carries TRBV27 and TRBJ2-1; TRBD2 matches at 12 bases. The J call is uncertain, as TRBJ2-5 better fits the DNA end. The germline CDR1 and CDR2 sequences are MNHEY and SMNVEV (reference sequence). CDR3 length: 15 residues. CDR3 DNA sequence: TGTGCCAGCCGTCGACTAGCGGGAGTCCAAGAGACCCAGTACTTC. It codes for CASRRLAGVQETQYF.

This chain connects TRBV29-1 to TRBJ2-5; D may be TRBD1 (5 bases). The DNA end is more similar to TRBJ2-7, so the J call may be wrong. The CDR3 runs 13 residues. Looked up from germline, CDR1 is SQVTM and CDR2 is ANQGSEA. CDR3 nucleotides: TGCAGCGTCCCGGTGCCAGGGAACTACGAGCAGTACTTC. As protein: CSVPVPGNYEQYF.

The rearrangement joins TRBV20-1 to TRBJ2-5; 11 nucleotides align to TRBD2. The J call may be wrong; the DNA end is better matched by TRBJ2-1. This CDR3 spans 14 amino acids. Germline assignment: CDR1 DFQATT and CDR2 SNEGSKA (reference sequence). CDR3 loop: CSARSSGRSNEQFF. The CDR3, as DNA: TGCAGTGCCCGCTCTAGCGGGAGGAGCAATGAGCAGTTCTTC.

The V and J genes are TRBV27 and TRBJ1-2, with D uncertain. CDR3 size: 14 residues. The V end lost 0 bases, the J end lost 7 bases, and 12 bases lay between the germline ends. In germline, CDR1 is MNHEY, CDR2 SMNVEV (reference sequence). CDR3 region: CASSLSFDRAGYTF. For the CDR3, the DNA is TGTGCCAGCAGTTTATCGTTTGATCGTGCTGGCTACACCTTC.

The CDR3 DNA follows: TGTGCCATCAGTGCCGCCCGGGTCTTGAACTACAATGAGCAGTTCTTC. Protein: CAISAARVLNYNEQFF. J is TRBJ2-1 and V is TRBV10-3; D gene unclear. Germline assignment: CDR1 ENHRY and CDR2 SYGVKD. There are 16 residues in the CDR3. The V and J ends lost 4 bases and 3 bases respectively, with 16 bases between them.

The chain employs TRBV29-1 and TRBJ2-5; TRBD1 matches at 9 bases. Gene TRBJ2-7 matches the end of the DNA better, so the J call may be wrong. Germline V gene lookup returns CDR1 SQVTM and CDR2 ANQGSEA. This CDR3 comprises 14 residues. The CDR3 coding sequence is TGCAGCGTTATACCGGGACAGGGTAACCACGAGCAGTACTTC. Residues: CSVIPGQGNHEQYF.

This clonotype was picked up a small number of times. The V call is TRBV28, the J call TRBJ2-1; 10 bases line up with TRBD1. The end of the DNA fits TRBJ2-7 better, so the J call may be wrong. The CDR3 runs to 15 residues. Germline CDR1 and CDR2: MDHEN and SYDVKM. CDR3 residues: CASRGTGTGAYEQYF. CDR3 DNA sequence: TGTGCCAGCAGGGGGACCGGGACAGGGGCCTACGAGCAGTACTTC.

V is TRBV14 and J is TRBJ2-4; D is possibly TRBD2 (6 bases). CDR1 is SGHDN and CDR2 is FVKESK in the germline V gene. The germline V and J ends were trimmed by 1 base and 9 bases, with 7 bases remaining between them. The CDR3 length is 12 residues. CDR3 loop: CASSQGRAIQYF. In nucleotides, the CDR3 is TGTGCCAGCAGCCAAGGGAGGGCCATTCAGTACTTC.

The V call is TRBV20-1, the J call TRBJ2-5; D is ambiguous. The CDR3 consists of 13 residues. Germline-derived CDR1 and CDR2 are DFQATT and SNEGSKA (reference sequence). The ends were cut back, 1 base at V and 0 bases at J, with 6 bases in the middle. The CDR3: CSARAGNQETQYF. CDR3 DNA sequence: TGCAGTGCTAGAGCCGGAAACCAAGAGACCCAGTACTTC.

This clonotype was found a few times. The genes are TRBV20-1 and TRBJ2-7; TRBD2 is a possible D gene (7 bases). The V and J ends lost 0 bases and 5 bases respectively, with 17 bases between them. The CDR3 loop spans 15 amino acids. CDR1 and CDR2 from the germline V gene are DFQATT and SNEGSKA (reference sequence). The DNA for the CDR3 is TGCAGTGCTAGAGATCCGAGGGGGGGCTTGGACGAGCAGTACTTC. Its translation: CSARDPRGGLDEQYF.

The chain is built from TRBV6-4 and TRBJ2-4, with D unresolved. V lost 6 bases to trimming and J lost 7 bases, with 7 bases between them. Germline CDR1 is MRHNA and CDR2 is SNTAGT. The CDR3 length is 11 residues. The CDR3 spells CASSHGNIQYF. The CDR3 region has the DNA TGTGCCAGCAGCCACGGTAACATTCAGTACTTC.

This clonotype appeared a few times. V gene TRBV4-1 combines with J gene TRBJ1-1, with a weak D call TRBD1 (5 bases). V shed 0 bases and J shed 5 bases, with 10 bases lying between them. The V gene's germline CDR1 is MGHRA and CDR2 YSYEKL. The CDR3 has 14 amino acids. The CDR3 region has the DNA TGCGCCAGCAGCCAAGATGTGGGGGGTACTGAAGCTTTCTTT. Translation: CASSQDVGGTEAFF.

This clonotype was recorded a few times. This chain connects TRBV4-1 to TRBJ1-1; 7 positions match TRBD1. The V gene's germline CDR1 is MGHRA and CDR2 YSYEKL. V shed 3 bases, J shed 7 bases, and the junction held 14 bases outside the gene matches. The CDR3 contains 16 residues. CDR3 region: CASSQRPTGTRIEAFF. CDR3 DNA: TGCGCCAGCAGCCAGAGGCCGACAGGGACTCGGATTGAAGCTTTCTTT.

This clonotype showed up just a few times. This chain joins TRBV20-1 and TRBJ2-5, with 9 bases lining up with TRBD1. This CDR3 comprises 13 residues. Germline loops: CDR1 DFQATT, CDR2 SNEGSKA (reference sequence). V was clipped by 5 bases and J by 5 bases; unmatched bases: 6. The CDR3 spells CSAGDRVAETQYF. The DNA of the CDR3 is TGCAGTGCTGGGGACAGGGTGGCCGAGACCCAGTACTTC.

The chain employs TRBV18 and TRBJ2-7; unclear D gene. The germline CDR1 and CDR2 sequences are KGHSH and LQKENI. This CDR3 region has 18 residues. Between the trimmed V and J ends, which lost 2 bases and 9 bases, there was a span of 29 bases. The CDR3 spells CASSPAADKPTRLGRQYF. In DNA form, the CDR3 reads TGTGCCAGCTCACCAGCGGCAGATAAACCTACGAGGCTCGGGCGGCAGTACTTC.

V is TRBV20-1 and J is TRBJ1-5; D not certain. The V end lost 5 bases, the J end lost 4 bases, and 3 bases lay between the germline ends. From germline, CDR1 is DFQATT and CDR2 SNEGSKA (reference sequence). The length of the CDR3 is 10 residues. Here the CDR3 reads CSAANQPQHF. The CDR3 nucleotides are TGCAGTGCTGCGAATCAGCCCCAGCATTTT.

The rearrangement uses TRBV21-1 and TRBJ2-5; TRBD1 was called by the table and not checked on the DNA. TRBV21-1 is a recognized pseudogene. CDR3 length equals 16 residues. Here the CDR3 reads CASSSQDRPHQETQYF. The CDR3 DNA follows: TGTGCCAGCAGCTCCCAGGACAGGCCACACCAAGAGACCCAGTACTTC.

This clonotype was seen a few times. This sequence joins TRBV9 and TRBJ2-5, with no clear D. The DNA end is more similar to TRBJ2-7, so the J call may be wrong. This CDR3 spans 12 amino acids. The germline gives CDR1 SGDLS, CDR2 YYNGEE. CDR3 in DNA: TGTGCCAGCAGCGCCAATTCCTACGAGCAGTACTTC. This encodes CASSANSYEQYF.

The rearrangement links TRBV6-5 to TRBJ1-2; D gene unclear. Trimming took 0 bases from V and 5 from J, leaving 7 bases between them. The CDR3 loop spans 13 amino acids. Germline lookup yields CDR1 MNHEY and CDR2 SVGAGI. The CDR3 loop is CASSYSISYGYTF. The CDR3 DNA reads as TGTGCCAGCAGTTACTCGATTTCATATGGCTACACCTTC.

J is TRBJ1-1 and V is TRBV25-1; D gene unclear. The germline V gene encodes CDR1 MGHDK and CDR2 SYGVNS. The V gene lost 6 bases and the J gene lost 5 bases, with 16 bases spanning the gap. The CDR3 runs to 14 residues. The CDR3 sequence is CASSPRTERTEAFF. CDR3 nucleotides: TGTGCCAGCAGCCCCCGGACGGAGAGGACTGAAGCTTTCTTT. The full variable domain, rest sourced from reference TRBV25-1 and TRBJ1-1, is EADIYQTPRYLVIGTGKKITLECSQTMGHDKMYWYQQDPGMELHLIHYSYGVNSTEKGDLSSESTVSRIRTEHFPLTLESARPSHTSQYLCASSPRTERTEAFFGQGTRLTVV.

V gene TRBV7-3 combines with J gene TRBJ1-1; perhaps TRBD1 as D (6 bases). Germline loops: CDR1 SGHTA, CDR2 FQGTGA. Trimming cost V 3 bases and J 6 bases, with 14 bases left between them. The CDR3 spans 14 residues. CDR3 sequence: CASSLAGGGPEAFF. CDR3 DNA: TGTGCCAGCAGCTTGGCAGGCGGGGGCCCTGAAGCTTTCTTT.

This clonotype was seen only a few times. The CDR3 region has the DNA TGCAGTGGGTTTAGACGGACCTACAATGAGCAGTTCTTC. Encoded protein: CSGFRRTYNEQFF. The chain carries TRBV20-1 and TRBJ2-1, with D uncertain. The CDR3 spans 13 residues. CDR1 and CDR2 (germline): DFQATT, SNEGSKA (reference sequence). V lost 7 bases to trimming and J lost 2 bases, with 12 bases between them.

The chain has TRBV28 and TRBJ2-7; a possible D gene is TRBD1 (7 bases). V shed 6 bases and J shed 2 bases, with 23 bases lying between them. This CDR3 spans 17 amino acids. Germline CDR1 reads MDHEN; CDR2 reads SYDVKM. The DNA for the CDR3 is TGTGCCAGCAGCCCTTATGGCGGGACAGACGACCCCTACGAGCAGTACTTC. Protein: CASSPYGGTDDPYEQYF. The complete variable domain, with remaining parts taken from reference TRBV28 and TRBJ2-7, reads DVKVTQSSRYLVKRTGEKVFLECVQDMDHENMFWYRQDPGLGLRLIYFSYDVKMKEKGDIPEGYSVSREKKERFSLILESASTNQTSMYLCASSPYGGTDDPYEQYFGPGTRLTVT.

V is TRBV5-1 and J is TRBJ2-3; tentative D call: TRBD1 (5 bases). Trimming pared 0 bases from V and 3 bases from J, leaving 11 bases between. CDR1 and CDR2 (germline): SGHRS, YFSETQ. The CDR3 sequence is 15 residues long. CDR3 in DNA: TGCGCCAGCAGCTTGGGGGGCAGAACTACAGATACGCAGTATTTT. As protein: CASSLGGRTTDTQYF.